Presented here are 24 T cell receptor beta chains from one specimen sequenced in a study of tissue T cells after allogeneic stem cell transplantation. The data were produced by immunoSEQ multiplex PCR, yet TCRdb's version contains in-frame clones alone and is incomplete. The table has roughly 50,000 clones, 73% seen once. Input material: sorted cells pooled from one or two spleens. These receptors were collected from a pool of C57BL/6 mice in good health.

About this clone itself: The listed genes are named as in mouse. The sample carries other DNA sequences with the same CDR3. Partial CDR3 DNA: TGTGCCAGCGGTGACCCGGGGGGTCCTAGTGCAGAAACGCTGTAT. This gives the protein CASGDPGGPSAETLY. From start to end, the CDR3 is CASGDPGGPSAETLYF. The V gene is TRBV13-2, the J gene TRBJ2-3; D is possibly TRBD2 (6 bases). Read data end 1 residue before the CDR3 end; the end is taken from the germline J gene. The germline gives CDR1 NNHNN, CDR2 SYGAGS (reference sequence). The CDR3 is 16 amino acids. V was trimmed by 2 bases and J by 0 bases, leaving 13 bases between them.

Comments on this clone: These gene names are mouse names. The CDR3 goes on 1 residue after the read ends, and that part is filled in from the germline J gene. This rearrangement joins TRBV13-1 to TRBJ1-4; 8 bases map to TRBD1. Germline V gene sequence: CDR1 NSHNY, CDR2 SYGAGN. The CDR3 runs 16 residues. V shed 0 bases, J shed 7 bases, and the junction held 8 bases outside the gene matches. This CDR3 reads CASSDAAGGAGERLFF. Partial CDR3 DNA: TGTGCCAGCAGTGATGCGGCAGGGGGCGCCGGCGAAAGATTATTT.

In regard to this clone: Mouse gene names and germline throughout. The read terminates 1 residue before the CDR3 end, so the remaining end is supplied by the germline J gene. The V and J genes are TRBV15 and TRBJ1-1; unclear D gene. The CDR3 contains 14 residues. Germline V gene sequence: CDR1 SGHND, CDR2 FRSKSL. Trimming shortened V by 2 bases and J by 0 bases, and 7 bases separated the two germline ends. The CDR3 spells CASSLSTANTEVFF. The CDR3 bases that were read are TGTGCCAGCAGTTTAAGTACAGCAAACACAGAAGTCTTC. Full variable domain (remainder filled in from reference TRBV15 and TRBJ1-1): DAGVTQTPRHEVAEKGQTIILKCEPVSGHNDLFWYRQTKIQGLELLSYFRSKSLMEDGGAFKDRFKAEMLNSSFSTLKIQPTEPKDSAVYLCASSLSTANTEVFFGKGTRLTVV.

On this clone itself: The germline and genes are mouse ones. The read finishes 1 residue shy of the CDR3 end, and the germline J gene is used to complete it. The chain links TRBV20 to TRBJ1-1; weak D call: TRBD1 (6 bases). Germline loops: CDR1 GFQATS, CDR2 STVNSAI. This CDR3 region has 13 residues. Trimming pared 0 bases from V and 3 bases from J, leaving 8 bases between. Partial CDR3 DNA: TGTGGTGCTAGGGAGGGGGGGCACACAGAAGTCTTC. This translates into CGAREGGHTEVF. The whole CDR3 protein reads CGAREGGHTEVFF.

Concerning this clone itself: Genes and germline come from the mouse. The CDR3 end falls 1 residue outside the read, so it is completed with the germline J gene. The V call is TRBV13-1, the J call TRBJ1-4, with 7 bases fitting TRBD1. The V gene end was trimmed by 4 bases and the J gene end by 4 bases; junction bases not matched to a gene: 7. This CDR3 region has 15 residues. Germline-derived CDR1 and CDR2 are NSHNY and SYGAGN. CDR3 in amino acids: CASSPRDSNNERLFF. The part of the CDR3 DNA that was read is TGTGCCAGCAGTCCCCGGGACAGTAACAACGAAAGATTATTT.

A remark on this clone: Gene names and germline match the mouse. The read finishes 1 residue shy of the CDR3 end, and the germline J gene is used to complete it. The J gene is TRBJ1-3, the V gene TRBV31; D is ambiguous. Trimming left V 0 bases short and J 0 bases short, with 3 bases between. From germline, CDR1 is GKSSPN and CDR2 SITVG. This CDR3 is built from 13 residues. The sequenced part of the CDR3 DNA is TGTGCCTGGAGTCTAGCTTCTGGAAATACGCTCTAT. It translates to CAWSLASGNTLY. The entire CDR3 sequence reads CAWSLASGNTLYF.

A word on this clone: Germline and genes: mouse. The CDR3 goes on 1 residue after the read ends, and that part is filled in from the germline J gene. The same CDR3 is also encoded by other DNA sequences in this sample. This chain links TRBV13-2 with TRBJ2-5; D is ambiguous. CDR3 length: 13 residues. Trimming removed 2 bases from V and 1 base from J, with 5 bases in between. CDR1 and CDR2 from the germline V gene are NNHNN and SYGAGS (reference sequence). The CDR3 DNA, read in part, is TGTGCCAGCGGTGAGAGGGACCAAGACACCCAGTAC. Its translation is CASGERDQDTQY. The whole CDR3 protein is CASGERDQDTQYF.

On this clone itself: Genes and germline are mouse. CDR3 sequence: CAWRGQPNTGQLYF. The sequenced CDR3 bases are TGTGCCTGGAGGGGACAGCCAAACACCGGGCAGCTCTAC. This chain connects TRBV31 to TRBJ2-2, with TRBD1 identical over 7 bases. The read gets to within 1 residue of the CDR3 end, and the germline J gene fills in the rest. Germline CDR1 GKSSPN, CDR2 SITVG. The CDR3 sequence is 14 residues long. Unmatched junction bases numbered 1, after V lost 3 bases and J lost 0 bases. Together with reference TRBV31 and TRBJ2-2, the CDR3 gives the full variable domain: AQTIHQWPVAEIKAVGSPLSLGCTIKGKSSPNLYWYWQATGGTLQQLFYSITVGQVESVVQLNLSASRPKDDQFILSTEKLLLSHSGFYLCAWRGQPNTGQLYFGEGSKLTVL.

This clone was counted a few times. Gene names denote mouse genes. From the germline J gene comes the end of the CDR3, since the read stops 1 residue before it. The chain combines TRBV13-2 with TRBJ2-7; 10 nucleotides align to TRBD1. This CDR3 is built from 14 residues. Germline values: CDR1 NNHNN, CDR2 SYGAGS (reference sequence). Germline trimming cut 0 bases from V and 6 bases from J; bases unmatched to any gene: 3. The CDR3: CASGDAGTGVEQYF. The DNA read from the CDR3 is TGTGCCAGCGGTGATGCGGGGACAGGGGTTGAACAGTAC.

Of note for this clone: Gene names denote mouse genes. The CDR3 goes on 1 residue after the read ends, and that part is filled in from the germline J gene. This specimen includes other DNA sequences encoding the same CDR3. The chain recombines TRBV4 with TRBJ1-1, with D perhaps matching TRBD1 (6 bases). From germline, CDR1 is LGHDT and CDR2 YNNKQL (reference sequence). The CDR3 covers 13 residues. The V end was cut by 4 bases, the J end by 1 base, with 7 bases between. The CDR3 loop reads CASSLGQNTEVFF. The CDR3 DNA, read in part, is TGTGCCAGCAGCTTGGGACAAAACACAGAAGTCTTC.

Turning to this clone: The gene names given are mouse names. The sequence runs out 1 residue before the end of the CDR3; the remainder is reconstructed from the germline J gene. The rearrangement links TRBV15 to TRBJ2-5, with 9 nucleotides matching TRBD2. V was clipped by 6 bases and J by 2 bases; unmatched bases: 3. The CDR3 is 14 amino acids. The germline V gene encodes CDR1 SGHND and CDR2 FRSKSL. The part of the CDR3 DNA that was read is TGTGCCAGCAGCCCGACTGGGGGCCAAGACACCCAGTAC. Translated: CASSPTGGQDTQY. The full CDR3 reads CASSPTGGQDTQYF.

Turning to this clone: Gene labels here are mouse ones. The read finishes 1 residue shy of the CDR3 end, and the germline J gene is used to complete it. Distinct nucleotide sequences in the sample also encode this CDR3. V is TRBV1 and J is TRBJ2-1; 11 nucleotides agree with TRBD2. The trim removed 4 bases at V and 4 bases at J, leaving 0 bases unmatched. CDR3 length: 14 residues. CDR1 and CDR2 from the germline V gene are NSQYPW and LRSPGD (reference sequence). The CDR3 spells CTCSGTGGYAEQFF. Incomplete CDR3 DNA: TGCACCTGCAGTGGGACTGGGGGGTATGCTGAGCAGTTC.

Points on this clone: Gene names are the mouse ones. The CDR3 extends 1 residue past the end of the read, so its final part is completed from the germline J gene. V usage is TRBV19 and J usage is TRBJ2-7, with 12 bases lining up with TRBD2. This CDR3 spans 14 amino acids. The junction had 1 base not matched to a gene; V was cut back by 2 bases and J by 4 bases. Germline CDR1 and CDR2: FNHDT and SITEND (reference sequence). CDR3 bases read: TGTGCCAGCAGTATGGGACTGGGGGGTTATGAACAGTAC. Amino acids: CASSMGLGGYEQY. Given in full, the CDR3 is CASSMGLGGYEQYF.

About this clone itself: Gene names denote mouse genes. Read sequence stops 1 residue before the CDR3 end, and the germline J gene provides the missing end. This rearrangement joins TRBV15 to TRBJ2-3; no firm D call. V gave up 6 bases and J gave up 0 bases, with 7 bases separating them. The CDR3 is made up of 13 amino acids. CDR1 SGHND and CDR2 FRSKSL come from the germline V gene. CDR3 loop: CASSSVSAETLYF. CDR3 bases read: TGTGCCAGCAGCAGCGTGAGTGCAGAAACGCTGTAT.

On this clone: Genes here carry mouse names. The read stops 1 residue short of the end of the CDR3; the missing end is completed from the germline J gene. The chain carries TRBV19 and TRBJ2-5; TRBD1 might be the D (5 bases). The CDR3 totals 16 residues. The germline gives CDR1 FNHDT, CDR2 SITEND (reference sequence). V was shortened by 0 bases and J by 0 bases, with 11 bases between the two germline ends. Incomplete CDR3 DNA: TGTGCCAGCAGTATAGTCTGGACAATTAACCAAGACACCCAGTAC. Its translation is CASSIVWTINQDTQY. Given in full, the CDR3 is CASSIVWTINQDTQYF.

To note about this clone: Gene names denote mouse genes. The read finishes 1 residue shy of the CDR3 end, and the germline J gene is used to complete it. Other DNA sequences of this sample code for an identical CDR3. The gene calls are TRBV3 and TRBJ1-4; D may be TRBD1 (6 bases). Germline CDR1 SNHLY, CDR2 FYNGKV (reference sequence). The CDR3 sequence is 15 residues long. V gave up 5 bases and J gave up 0 bases, with 10 bases separating them. This CDR3 is CASSPGQFSNERLFF. CDR3 DNA (partial): TGTGCCAGCAGCCCCGGACAGTTTTCCAACGAAAGATTATTT.

About this clone itself: Any gene name here is a mouse gene name. The CDR3 extends 1 residue past the end of the read, so its final part is completed from the germline J gene. The chain uses TRBV13-2 and TRBJ2-7, with TRBD1 matching 10 bases. The CDR3 runs to 13 residues. Germline V gives CDR1 NNHNN, CDR2 SYGAGS (reference sequence). The ends lost 3 bases at V and 7 bases at J; junction bases unmatched: 4. The CDR3 loop is CASGGQGAKEQYF. CDR3 DNA (partial): TGTGCCAGCGGTGGACAGGGGGCAAAGGAACAGTAC.

This clone was detected once. The gene symbols are mouse symbols. Read data end 1 residue before the CDR3 end; the end is taken from the germline J gene. The rearrangement links TRBV19 to TRBJ2-2, with TRBD2 identical over 11 bases. V trimming: 10 bases; J trimming: 1 base; junction bases outside the gene matches: 0. The CDR3 runs 13 residues. Germline V lookup: CDR1 FNHDT, CDR2 SITEND (reference sequence). CDR3 DNA (partial): TGTGCCGGGACTGGGGGAAACACCGGGCAGCTCTAC. Protein product: CAGTGGNTGQLY. The entire CDR3 reads CAGTGGNTGQLYF.

As for this clone: Mouse names are used for the genes. Sequencing ends 1 residue short of the CDR3 end; the germline J gene provides the rest. The V call is TRBV31, the J call TRBJ1-6; D remains ambiguous. TRBJ1-6 is classed as an ORF, of uncertain function. This CDR3 comprises 14 residues. V dropped 0 bases and J dropped 0 bases, with 3 bases sitting between them. Germline V gives CDR1 GKSSPN, CDR2 SITVG. The part of the CDR3 DNA that was read is TGTGCCTGGAGTCTGGATTCCTATAATTCGCCCCTCTAC. Its translation is CAWSLDSYNSPLY. The full CDR3 protein is CAWSLDSYNSPLYF.

Worth noting for this clone: The germline and genes are mouse ones. Partial CDR3 DNA: TGTGCCAGCAGTCACAGGGGGCCCAGTCAAAACACCTTGTAC. Translating gives CASSHRGPSQNTLY. The entire CDR3 protein reads CASSHRGPSQNTLYF. The chain has TRBV13-3 and TRBJ2-4, with 9 bases aligning to TRBD1. The CDR3 end lies 1 residue beyond the end of the read and is filled in from the germline J gene. V lost 4 bases and J lost 0; bases outside the gene matches: 3. This CDR3 has 15 residues. Germline V CDR1 and CDR2: NNHDY, SYVADS. Based on the CDR3 plus reference TRBV13-3 and TRBJ2-4, the full variable domain is EAAVTQSPRSKVAVTGGKVTLSCHQTNNHDYMYWYRQDTGHGLRLIHYSYVADSTEKGDIPDGYKASRPSQENFSLILELASLSQTAVYFCASSHRGPSQNTLYFGAGTRLSVL.

As concerns this clone: Gene labels here are mouse ones. The read terminates 1 residue before the CDR3 end, so the remaining end is supplied by the germline J gene. The rearrangement links TRBV4 to TRBJ1-3; D remains unclear. V gave up 5 bases and J gave up 0 bases, with 8 bases separating them. The CDR3 contains 14 residues. CDR1 and CDR2 from the germline V gene are LGHDT and YNNKQL (reference sequence). The part of the CDR3 DNA that was read is TGTGCCAGCAGCCCCACCAATTCTGGAAATACGCTCTAT. Amino acids: CASSPTNSGNTLY. The whole CDR3 sequence reads CASSPTNSGNTLYF.

Remarks on this clone: Mouse names are used for the genes. The CDR3 goes on 1 residue after the read ends, and that part is filled in from the germline J gene. The J gene is TRBJ2-5, the V gene TRBV13-2; 11 bases are a match to TRBD1. This CDR3 comprises 14 residues. The germline V gene encodes CDR1 NNHNN and CDR2 SYGAGS (reference sequence). The V segment lost 2 bases and the J segment 8 bases; nucleotides outside the gene matches: 4. The sequenced CDR3 bases are TGTGCCAGCGGTGACCGGGACAGGGGGTGCACCCAGTAC. Translated, it gives CASGDRDRGCTQY. The full CDR3 protein reads CASGDRDRGCTQYF.

Points on this clone: Germline and genes: mouse. The read ends 1 residue early relative to the CDR3; the germline J gene fills the gap. The chain joins TRBV13-2 to TRBJ2-1, with 8 bases identical to TRBD2. V was pared by 2 bases and J by 5 bases, with 3 bases of the junction left unmatched. The CDR3 is 14 amino acids. CDR1 and CDR2 (germline): NNHNN, SYGAGS (reference sequence). The CDR3 region is CASGEVGGNAEQFF. CDR3 bases read: TGTGCCAGCGGTGAAGTGGGGGGGAATGCTGAGCAGTTC.

The count of this clone is one. The gene names given are mouse names. Read data end 1 residue before the CDR3 end; the end is taken from the germline J gene. V usage is TRBV1 and J usage is TRBJ1-2, with TRBD1 matching 9 bases. The germline CDR1 and CDR2 sequences are NSQYPW and LRSPGD (reference sequence). The V gene end was trimmed by 3 bases and the J gene end by 0 bases; junction bases not matched to a gene: 2. This CDR3 spans 15 amino acids. The CDR3 reads CTCSAWDRANSDYTF. CDR3 DNA, as far as it was read: TGCACCTGCAGTGCCTGGGACAGGGCAAACTCCGACTACACC. The full variable domain, with the rest looked up from reference TRBV1 and TRBJ1-2, is VTLLEQNPRWRLVPRGQAVNLRCILKNSQYPWMSWYQQDLQKQLQWLFTLRSPGDKEVKSLPGADYLATRVTDTELRLQVANMSQGRTLYCTCSAWDRANSDYTFGSGTRLLVI.